The present entry profiles one T cell receptor (beta chain) with its context. Its antigen is still unknown. With 0 bases clipped from V and 4 bases from J, the junction kept 2 bases outside the gene matches. CDR3 length equals 15 residues. Germline V gene lookup returns CDR1 MGHRA and CDR2 YSYEKL. Vbeta (60) and Jbeta (13) primers were used in the PCR. Some clones are missing from TCRdb's copy, which holds only in-frame ones; the method was immunoSEQ multiplex PCR. The table includes around 140,000 clones, approximately 77% detected once. The sample originates from a study of cytomegalovirus exposure and HLA in healthy donors. Study outcomes and limitations: In vitro testing confirmed a few CMV-associated chains as specific for CMV antigens.

This chain connects TRBV4-1 to TRBJ1-2, with 10 bases fitting TRBD1. The sequencing sample was made of PBMCs. This receptor was taken from a woman aged 40 to 49 in good health and CMV-seronegative. CDR3 nucleotide sequence: TGCGCCAGCAGCCAAGATCGGGACAGGGGCTATGGCTACACCTTC. As protein: CASSQDRDRGYGYTF.